The clone carrying this T cell receptor (beta chain) turned up a few times. Its antigen is not known. The size of this beta chain means little, since it is a stray read in a library made for alpha chains. The data were taken from a study of spatial heterogeneity in lung cancer. Every TCR cDNA molecule bore its own unique molecular identifier. One entry per CDR3 protein results from TCRdb running MiXCR on the 5' RACE reads. Among 16,000 or so distinct CDR3 sequences, approximately 7% were seen once, and the ten largest hold around 20%. Time point denoted: sample taken at primary tumor resection. Germline loops: CDR1 MNHEY, CDR2 SVGAGI. Trimming removed 6 bases at V and 1 base at J, with 16 bases between. The CDR3 is 16 residues long. Study conclusions and caveats: How many expanded intratumoral alpha and beta TCRs were present tracked the tumor mutation count, which was a count of nonsynonymous mutations.

The chain couples TRBV6-5 to TRBJ1-3, with D hard to call. Specimen: lung tumor tissue, collected at surgery. The TCR comes from a female donor with early-stage non-small cell lung cancer. CDR3 nucleotides: TGTGCCAGCAGACTGAGTCCGGGCTCATCTGGAAACACCATATATTTT. It yields the protein CASRLSPGSSGNTIYF.